Given below is one T cell receptor beta chain in context. The record originates from a study of blood T cell repertoires in COVID-19. Study at large: COVID-19 samples from acute and convalescent phases originated in the United States, Italy and Spain.

Data came from immunoSEQ multiplex PCR; TCRdb stores just in-frame clones and leaves some out. This sample has hundreds of thousands of clones, with 85% to 90% found just once. Germline CDR1 ENHRY, CDR2 SYGVKD. After removal of 4 bases from V and 5 bases from J, the junction contained 8 bases not matched to a gene. The CDR3 length is 15 residues. Self-reported history from a screening survey and questionnaire set each donor's cohort. Material: PBMCs or T cells enriched from blood (not recorded which). The clonotype was recovered from a man younger than 45 who had recovered from COVID-19. The rearrangement joins TRBV10-3 to TRBJ1-5; 7 bases agree with TRBD1. Written as DNA, the CDR3 is TGTGCCATCAGTGGGACAGGTGGGGGAGATCAGCCCCAGCATTTT. Its protein product is CAISGTGGGDQPQHF.